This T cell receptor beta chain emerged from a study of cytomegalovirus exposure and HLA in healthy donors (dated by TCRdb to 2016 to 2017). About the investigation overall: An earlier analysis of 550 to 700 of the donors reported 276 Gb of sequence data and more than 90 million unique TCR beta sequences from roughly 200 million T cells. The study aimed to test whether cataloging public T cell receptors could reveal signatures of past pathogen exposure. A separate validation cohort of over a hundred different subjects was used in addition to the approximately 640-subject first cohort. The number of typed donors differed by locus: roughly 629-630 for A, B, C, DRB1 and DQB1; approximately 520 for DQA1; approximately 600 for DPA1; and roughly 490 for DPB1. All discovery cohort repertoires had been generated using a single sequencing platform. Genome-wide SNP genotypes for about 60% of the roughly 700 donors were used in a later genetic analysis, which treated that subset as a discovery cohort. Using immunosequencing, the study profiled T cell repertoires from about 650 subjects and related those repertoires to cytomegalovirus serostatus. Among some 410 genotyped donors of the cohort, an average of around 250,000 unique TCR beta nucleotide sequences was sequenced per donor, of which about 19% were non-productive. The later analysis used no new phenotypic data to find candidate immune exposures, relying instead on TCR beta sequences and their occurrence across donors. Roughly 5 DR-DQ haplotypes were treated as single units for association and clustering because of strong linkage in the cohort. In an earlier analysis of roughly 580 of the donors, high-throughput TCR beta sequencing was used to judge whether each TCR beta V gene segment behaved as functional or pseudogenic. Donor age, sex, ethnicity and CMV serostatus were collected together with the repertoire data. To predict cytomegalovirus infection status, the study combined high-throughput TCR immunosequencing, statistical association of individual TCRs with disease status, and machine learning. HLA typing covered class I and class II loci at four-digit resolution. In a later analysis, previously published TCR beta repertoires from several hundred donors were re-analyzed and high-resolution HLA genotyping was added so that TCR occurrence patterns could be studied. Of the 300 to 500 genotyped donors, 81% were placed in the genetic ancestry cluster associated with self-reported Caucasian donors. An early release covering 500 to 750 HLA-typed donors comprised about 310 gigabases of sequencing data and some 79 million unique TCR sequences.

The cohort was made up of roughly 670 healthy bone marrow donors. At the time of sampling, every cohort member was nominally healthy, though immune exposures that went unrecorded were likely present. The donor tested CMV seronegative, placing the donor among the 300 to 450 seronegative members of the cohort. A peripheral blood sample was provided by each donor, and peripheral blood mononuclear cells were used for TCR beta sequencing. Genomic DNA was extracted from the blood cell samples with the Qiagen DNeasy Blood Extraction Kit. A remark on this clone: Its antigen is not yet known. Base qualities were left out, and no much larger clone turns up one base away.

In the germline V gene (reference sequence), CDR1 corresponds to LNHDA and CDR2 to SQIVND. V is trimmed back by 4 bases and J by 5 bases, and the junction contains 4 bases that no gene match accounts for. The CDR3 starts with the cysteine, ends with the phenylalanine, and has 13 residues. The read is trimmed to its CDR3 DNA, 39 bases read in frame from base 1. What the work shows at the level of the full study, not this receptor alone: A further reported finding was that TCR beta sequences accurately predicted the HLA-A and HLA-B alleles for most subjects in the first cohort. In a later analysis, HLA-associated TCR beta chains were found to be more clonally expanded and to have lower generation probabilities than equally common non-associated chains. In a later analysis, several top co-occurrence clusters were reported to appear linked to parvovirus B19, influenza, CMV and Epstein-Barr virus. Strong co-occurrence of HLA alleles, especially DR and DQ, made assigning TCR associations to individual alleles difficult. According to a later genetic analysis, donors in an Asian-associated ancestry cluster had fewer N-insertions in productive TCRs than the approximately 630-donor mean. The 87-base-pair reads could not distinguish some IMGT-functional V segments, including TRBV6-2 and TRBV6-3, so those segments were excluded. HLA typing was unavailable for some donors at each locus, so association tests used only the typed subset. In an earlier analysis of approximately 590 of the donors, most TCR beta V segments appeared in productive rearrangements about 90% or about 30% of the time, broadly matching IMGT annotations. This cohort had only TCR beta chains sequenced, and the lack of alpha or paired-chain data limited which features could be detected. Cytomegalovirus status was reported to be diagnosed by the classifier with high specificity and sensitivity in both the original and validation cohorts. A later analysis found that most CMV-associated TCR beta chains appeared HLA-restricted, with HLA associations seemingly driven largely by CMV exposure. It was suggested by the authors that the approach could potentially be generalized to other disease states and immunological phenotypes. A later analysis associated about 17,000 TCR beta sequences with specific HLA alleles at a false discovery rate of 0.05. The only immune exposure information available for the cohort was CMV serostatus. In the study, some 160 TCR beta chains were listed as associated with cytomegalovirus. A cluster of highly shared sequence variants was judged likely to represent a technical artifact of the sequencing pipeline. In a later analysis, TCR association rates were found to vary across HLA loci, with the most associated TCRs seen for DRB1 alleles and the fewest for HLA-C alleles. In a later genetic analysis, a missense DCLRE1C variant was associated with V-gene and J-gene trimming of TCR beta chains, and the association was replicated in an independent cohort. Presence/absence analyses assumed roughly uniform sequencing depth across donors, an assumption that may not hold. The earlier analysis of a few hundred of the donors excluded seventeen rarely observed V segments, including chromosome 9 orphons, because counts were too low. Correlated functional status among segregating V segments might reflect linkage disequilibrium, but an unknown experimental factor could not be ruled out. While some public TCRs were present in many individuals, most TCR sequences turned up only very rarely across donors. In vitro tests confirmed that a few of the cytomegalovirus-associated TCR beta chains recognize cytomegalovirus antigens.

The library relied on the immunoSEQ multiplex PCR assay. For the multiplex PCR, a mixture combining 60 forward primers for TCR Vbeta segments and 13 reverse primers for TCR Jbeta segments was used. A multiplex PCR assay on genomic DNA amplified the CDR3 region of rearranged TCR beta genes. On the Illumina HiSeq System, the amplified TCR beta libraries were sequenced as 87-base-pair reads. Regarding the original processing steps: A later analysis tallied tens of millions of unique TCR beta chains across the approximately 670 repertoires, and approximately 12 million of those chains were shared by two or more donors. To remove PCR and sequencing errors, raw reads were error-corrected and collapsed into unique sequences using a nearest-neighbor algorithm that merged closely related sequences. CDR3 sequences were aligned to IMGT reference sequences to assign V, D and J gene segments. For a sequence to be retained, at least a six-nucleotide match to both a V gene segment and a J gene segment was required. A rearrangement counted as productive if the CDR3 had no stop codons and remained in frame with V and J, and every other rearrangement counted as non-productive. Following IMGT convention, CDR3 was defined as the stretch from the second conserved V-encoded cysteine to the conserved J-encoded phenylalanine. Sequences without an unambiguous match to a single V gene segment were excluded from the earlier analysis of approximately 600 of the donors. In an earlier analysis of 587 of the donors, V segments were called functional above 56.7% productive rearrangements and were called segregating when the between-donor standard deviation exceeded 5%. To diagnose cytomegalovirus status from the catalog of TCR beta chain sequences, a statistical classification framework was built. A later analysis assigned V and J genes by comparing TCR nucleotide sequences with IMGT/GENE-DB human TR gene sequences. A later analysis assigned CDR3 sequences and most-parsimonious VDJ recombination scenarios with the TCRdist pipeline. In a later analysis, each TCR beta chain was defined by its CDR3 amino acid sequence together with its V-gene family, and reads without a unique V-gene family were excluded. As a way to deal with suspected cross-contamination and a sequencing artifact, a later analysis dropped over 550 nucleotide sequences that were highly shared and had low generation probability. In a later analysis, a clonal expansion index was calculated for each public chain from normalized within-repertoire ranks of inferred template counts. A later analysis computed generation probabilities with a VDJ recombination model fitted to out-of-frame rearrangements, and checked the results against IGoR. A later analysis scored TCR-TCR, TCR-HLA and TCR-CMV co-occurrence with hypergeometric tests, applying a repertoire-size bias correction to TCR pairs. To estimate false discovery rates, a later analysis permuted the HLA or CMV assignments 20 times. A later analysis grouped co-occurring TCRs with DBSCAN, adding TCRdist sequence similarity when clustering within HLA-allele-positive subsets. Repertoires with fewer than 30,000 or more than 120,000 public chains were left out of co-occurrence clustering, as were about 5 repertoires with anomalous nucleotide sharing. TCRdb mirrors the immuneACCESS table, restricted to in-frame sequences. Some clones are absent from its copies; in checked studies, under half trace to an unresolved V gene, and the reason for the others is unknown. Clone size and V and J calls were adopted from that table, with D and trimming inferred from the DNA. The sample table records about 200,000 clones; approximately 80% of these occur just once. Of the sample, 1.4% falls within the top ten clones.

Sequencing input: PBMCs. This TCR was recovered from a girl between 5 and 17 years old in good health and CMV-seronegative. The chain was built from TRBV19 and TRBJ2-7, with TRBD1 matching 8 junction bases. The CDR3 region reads CASSNRGVDEQYF. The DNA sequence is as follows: TGTGCCAGTAGTAACAGGGGGGTCGACGAGCAGTACTTC.